The sequence of this TCR beta chain was determined in a study of CD8 T cells in ankylosing spondylitis. It was by quantitative 5'-RACE with molecular barcodes that TCR beta libraries were made. TCRdb recomputed calls from the 5' RACE reads with MiXCR, one row per CDR3 protein. The repertoire has roughly 200,000 distinct CDR3 sequences, about 13% of them found once; the top ten carry more than 15%. The sample holds a few counts of this clonotype. The antigen is not known. Study-wide results and caveats: Blood of patients with ankylosing spondylitis appeared to be characterized by a TCR beta motif of several highly homologous variants. Disease-linked clones reportedly concentrated significantly in matched ankylosing spondylitis synovial fluid. In peripheral blood, disease-linked CD8+ clones occurred at relatively low frequencies.

CDR3 length: 14 residues. V lost 4 bases, J lost 2 bases, and 12 bases lay in between. CDR1 and CDR2 (germline): SGHDN, FVKESK. What was sequenced was blood, either unsorted or a sorted T cell fraction (not recorded which). The genes are TRBV14 and TRBJ2-7, with a weak D call TRBD2 (5 bases). This TCR derives from a male donor with ankylosing spondylitis or in good health (not recorded which). CDR3 region: CASSPVRGPYEQYF. The CDR3 region has the DNA TGTGCCAGCAGCCCGGTAAGAGGGCCCTACGAGCAGTACTTC.